The clone carrying this T cell receptor beta chain came up many times. Germline V gene sequence: CDR1 MNHEY, CDR2 SVGAGI. The CDR3 loop spans 13 amino acids. The V end lost 6 bases, the J end lost 6 bases, and 13 bases lay between the germline ends. A J-beta primer mix and a sample-barcoded 5' primer were used in a second PCR of roughly 6 to 11 cycles. TCRdb fed the 5' RACE reads into MiXCR, producing one record per CDR3 protein. In the table there are hundreds of thousands of distinct CDR3 sequences, around 48% of which are singletons. This sample stems from a study of blood T cells in healthy people across ages.

Sample: blood. This chain connects TRBV6-5 to TRBJ2-3; the D call may be TRBD1 or TRBD2 (5 bases each). The receptor's source is a man at least 80 years old in good health. The CDR3 region is CASRRSGDDTQYF. The CDR3, as DNA: TGTGCCAGCAGGCGATCTGGGGACGATACGCAGTATTTT.